Given below is one T cell receptor beta chain in context. The time point is: after trial treatment. The treatment here: LDRT plus nivolumab, ipilimumab, low-dose cyclophosphamide and aspirin (RACIN trial). As their treatment, donors received nivolumab, ipilimumab, aspirin, low-dose cyclophosphamide and low-dose radiotherapy. TRAV- and TRBV-specific primers primed first-strand cDNA, covering alpha and beta chains. For amplifying TCRs, the PCR ran for roughly 20 cycles with Phusion, which was used together with a constant-region primer and the adapter on the V primers. TCRdb reprocessed the reads with MiXCR, giving one entry per CDR3 protein. The repertoire holds tens of thousands of distinct CDR3 sequences, around 21% seen once, with under 9.5% in the top ten. This record belongs to a study of low-dose radiotherapy and immunotherapy resistance in tumors. For the study at large: It was every two weeks, one day before radiation and immunotherapy, that intravenous cyclophosphamide 200 mg/m2 was given.

Germline V lookup: CDR1 SQVTM, CDR2 ANQGSEA. The V gene end was trimmed by 6 bases and the J gene end by 3 bases; junction bases not matched to a gene: 10. This CDR3 contains 15 residues. This clonotype was obtained from a female donor with ovarian cancer. The sample here was PBMCs, taken after low-dose radiotherapy plus immunotherapy. The chain uses TRBV29-1 and TRBJ1-5, with 8 nucleotides matching TRBD1. The CDR3 here is CSVAGDRKNNQPQHF. For the CDR3, the DNA is TGCAGCGTGGCCGGGGACAGGAAAAACAATCAGCCCCAGCATTTT.